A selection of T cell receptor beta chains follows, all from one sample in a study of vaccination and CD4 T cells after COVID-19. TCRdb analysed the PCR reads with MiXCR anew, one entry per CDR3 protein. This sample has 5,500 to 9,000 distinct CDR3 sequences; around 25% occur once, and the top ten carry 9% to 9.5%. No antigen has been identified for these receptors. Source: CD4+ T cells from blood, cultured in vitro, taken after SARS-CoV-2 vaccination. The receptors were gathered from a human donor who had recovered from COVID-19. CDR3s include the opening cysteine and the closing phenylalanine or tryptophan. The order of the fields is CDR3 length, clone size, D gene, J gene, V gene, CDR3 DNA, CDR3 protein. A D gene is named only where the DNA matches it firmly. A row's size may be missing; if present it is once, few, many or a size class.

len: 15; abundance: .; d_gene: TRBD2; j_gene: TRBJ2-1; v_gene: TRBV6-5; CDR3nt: TGTGCCAGCAGTTATGGCGGGAGCTCCTACAATGAGCAGTTCTTC; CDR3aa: CASSYGGSSYNEQFF
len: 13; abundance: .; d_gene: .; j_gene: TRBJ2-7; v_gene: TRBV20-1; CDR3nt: TGCAGTGCTCCCGGGATAGGGGTCTACGAGCAGTACTTC; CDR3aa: CSAPGIGVYEQYF
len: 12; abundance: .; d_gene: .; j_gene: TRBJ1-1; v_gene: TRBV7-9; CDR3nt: TGTGCCAGCAGCTTAGTCGGGGGAGAAAGGCTCTTT; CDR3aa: CASSLVGGERLF
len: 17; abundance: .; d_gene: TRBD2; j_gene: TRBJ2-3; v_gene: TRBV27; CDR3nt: TGTGCCAGCAGTTTATCGACGGGCGGGACTAGCGGGACACGGCAGTATTTT; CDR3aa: CASSLSTGGTSGTRQYF
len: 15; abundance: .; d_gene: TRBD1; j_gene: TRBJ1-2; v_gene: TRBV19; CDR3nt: TGTGCCAGTAGTATGTGGACAGGGGGGTTCGGTGGCTACACCTTC; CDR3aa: CASSMWTGGFGGYTF
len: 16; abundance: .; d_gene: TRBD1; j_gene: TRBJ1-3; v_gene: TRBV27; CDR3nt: TGTGCCAGCAGTCCTGGCCGGACAGGTGGTGGAAACACCATATATTTT; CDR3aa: CASSPGRTGGGNTIYF
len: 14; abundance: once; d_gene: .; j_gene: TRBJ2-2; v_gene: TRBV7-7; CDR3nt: TGTGCCAGCAGCTTATCGGGGGCGGGCGGGGAGCTGTTTTTT; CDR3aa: CASSLSGAGGELFF
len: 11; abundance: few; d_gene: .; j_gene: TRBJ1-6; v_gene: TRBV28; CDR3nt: TGTGCCAGCAGTTTAGGGTCACCCCTCCACTTT; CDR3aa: CASSLGSPLHF
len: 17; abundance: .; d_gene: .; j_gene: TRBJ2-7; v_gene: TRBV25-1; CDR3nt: TGTGCCAGCAGTGAAACCTATCCGACAGGGAGGTCCTACGAGCAGTACTTC; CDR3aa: CASSETYPTGRSYEQYF
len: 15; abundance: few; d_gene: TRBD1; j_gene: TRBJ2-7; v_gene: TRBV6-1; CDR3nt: TGTGCCAGCAGAGGACAGGCTTTCGTCTCCTACGAGCAGTACTTC; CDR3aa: CASRGQAFVSYEQYF
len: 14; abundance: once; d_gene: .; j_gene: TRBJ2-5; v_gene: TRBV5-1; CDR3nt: TGCGCCAGCAGCTTGGGTACAGGCGTAGAGACCCAGTACTTC; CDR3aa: CASSLGTGVETQYF
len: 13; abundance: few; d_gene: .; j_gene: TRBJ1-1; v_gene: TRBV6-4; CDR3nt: TGTGCCAGCAGTAGGGAGGCCGGCACTGAAGCTTTCTTT; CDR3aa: CASSREAGTEAFF
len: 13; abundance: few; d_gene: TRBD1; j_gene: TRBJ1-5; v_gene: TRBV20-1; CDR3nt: TGCAGTGCTAGGGGACAGGGGGGACAGCCCCAGCATTTT; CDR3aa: CSARGQGGQPQHF
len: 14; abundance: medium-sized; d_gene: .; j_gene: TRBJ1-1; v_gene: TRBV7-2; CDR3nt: TGTGCCAGCAGCTTAGAGCGGGTGAACACTGAAGCTTTCTTT; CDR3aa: CASSLERVNTEAFF
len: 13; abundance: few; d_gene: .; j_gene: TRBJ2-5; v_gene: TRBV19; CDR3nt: TGTGCCAGTAGAGGTATGAGTAGTGAGACCCAGTACTTC; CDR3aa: CASRGMSSETQYF
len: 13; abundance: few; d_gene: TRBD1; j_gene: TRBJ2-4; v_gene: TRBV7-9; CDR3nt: TGTGCCAGCAGCTTATCAGGGGGAGACATTCAGTACTTC; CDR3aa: CASSLSGGDIQYF
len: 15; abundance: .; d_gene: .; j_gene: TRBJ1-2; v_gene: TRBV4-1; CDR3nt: TGCGCCAGCAGCCAGCAACATGGTAAAAACTATGGCTACACCTTC; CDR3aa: CASSQQHGKNYGYTF
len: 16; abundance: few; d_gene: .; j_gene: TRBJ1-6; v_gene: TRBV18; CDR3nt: TGTGCCAGCTCACCAACCGGGACGCAAGGAAATTCACCCCTCCACTTT; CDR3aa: CASSPTGTQGNSPLHF
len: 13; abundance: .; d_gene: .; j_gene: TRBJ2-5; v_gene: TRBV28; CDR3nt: TGTGCCAGCAGCCGCCCCCCGGGGGAGACCCAGTACTTC; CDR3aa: CASSRPPGETQYF
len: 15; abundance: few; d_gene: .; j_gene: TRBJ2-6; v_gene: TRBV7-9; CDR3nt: TGTGCCAGCAGGGGGTCAGGTACTGGGGCCAACGTCCTGACTTTC; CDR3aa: CASRGSGTGANVLTF
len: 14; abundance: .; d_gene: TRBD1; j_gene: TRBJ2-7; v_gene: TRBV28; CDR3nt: TGTGCCAGCAGTTTAAGCAACAGGGGCTACGAGCAGTACTTC; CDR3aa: CASSLSNRGYEQYF
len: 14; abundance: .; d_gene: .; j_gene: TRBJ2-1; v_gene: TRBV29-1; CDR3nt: TGCAGCGTTGTCCCGGGGGCCTCCTACAATGAGCAGTTCTTC; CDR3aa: CSVVPGASYNEQFF
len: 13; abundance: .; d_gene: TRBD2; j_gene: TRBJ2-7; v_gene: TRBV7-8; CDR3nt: TGTGCCAGCAGCTTCCGACTAGCGGGCGAGCAGTACTTC; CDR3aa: CASSFRLAGEQYF
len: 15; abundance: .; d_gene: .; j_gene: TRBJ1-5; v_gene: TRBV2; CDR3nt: TGTGCCAGCAGTGTTATTCGGACACCCAATCAGCCCCAGCATTTT; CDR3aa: CASSVIRTPNQPQHF